This T cell receptor (beta chain) was sequenced during a study of cytomegalovirus exposure and HLA in healthy donors. Findings and limits, study-wide: Likely technical artifact: a cluster of highly shared sequence variants. Reportedly, cytomegalovirus status was diagnosed with high sensitivity and specificity. About 87% or about 30% of the time was how often most TCR beta V segments were productive, according to an earlier analysis. Later analysis found that TCR beta chains associated with HLA were more clonally expanded than other, equally common chains.

Turning to this clone: Its target is not known.

Amplification used 60 Vbeta primers and 13 Jbeta primers. Profiling relied on immunoSEQ multiplex PCR, and the TCRdb table lists in-frame clones only, not all of them. Seen here are over 60,000 clones, 60% to 75% observed once, and the top ten hold around 12%. The source material was PBMCs. The clonotype originates from a man in his 70s in good health and CMV-seronegative.

CDR3 amino acids: CASSQIGNTEAFF. The CDR3 coding sequence is TGTGCCAGCAGTCAAATCGGGAACACTGAAGCTTTCTTT. The chain joins TRBV6-5 to TRBJ1-1, with D unclear. The CDR3 is 13 residues long. Per germline, CDR1 MNHEY and CDR2 SVGAGI. The V gene lost 5 bases and the J gene lost 1 base, with 8 bases spanning the gap.